This TCR beta chain was sequenced during a study of PD-L1 blockade in urothelial cancer. Study details: Investigators checked blood 3 weeks (second dose) and 6 weeks after treatment start.

Comments on this clone: What it binds is not known.

Every PCR was spiked with synthetic TCR analog templates. The method was immunoSEQ multiplex PCR; TCRdb's version includes in-frame clones alone and lacks a portion of them. The data contain tens of thousands of clones, about 85% of them singletons. CDR1 SNHLY and CDR2 FYNNEI come from the germline V gene. The germline V and J ends were trimmed by 8 bases and 7 bases, with 18 bases remaining between them. The CDR3 has 13 residues. As for time point: pretreatment peripheral blood. Each patient's cancer was a locally advanced or metastatic urothelial carcinoma. Study results and limitations: Blood clones associated with the tumor expanded more at 3 weeks in durable-benefit patients.

The chain has TRBV2 and TRBJ2-7, with D unresolved. The sample consisted of PBMCs, taken around atezolizumab (anti-PD-L1) treatment. The clonotype was recovered from a man in his sixties with urothelial cancer. CDR3 sequence: CASLREFLREQYF. CDR3 sequence (DNA): TGTGCCAGCTTGAGAGAGTTCCTTAGAGAGCAGTACTTC.